This entry describes one T cell receptor (beta chain). RNA amounts of roughly 0.45 to 1 ug underwent reverse transcription with random hexamers. Amplification of TCR beta CDR3 used immunoSEQ multiplex PCR across 54 Vbeta and 13 Jbeta. TCRdb passed the immunoSEQ multiplex PCR reads through MiXCR, listing each CDR3 protein once. The data show fewer than 150,000 distinct CDR3 sequences, 94% seen once. This sample was included in a study of CD8 T cells in Susac syndrome. The trim removed 2 bases at V and 0 bases at J, leaving 2 bases unmatched. The CDR3 is made up of 15 amino acids. Per the germline V gene, CDR1 is SGHRS and CDR2 is YFSETQ. The control participants were healthy donors, and these controls were matched with respect to both age and sex.

Sample: CD8+ T cells from PBMCs. The source of this sequence is a human donor in good health. This rearrangement joins TRBV5-1 to TRBJ2-1; 7 bases line up with TRBD1. CDR3 DNA sequence: TGCGCCAGCAGCTTTTCAGGGGGCTCCTACAATGAGCAGTTCTTC. It is translated as CASSFSGGSYNEQFF.